The rows below give T cell receptor beta chains drawn from one sample of a study of Ad26.COV2.S vaccination and SARS-CoV-2 variants. The method was immunoSEQ multiplex PCR; TCRdb's version includes in-frame clones alone and lacks a portion of them. This table has some 500,000 clones, 85% to 90% appearing once. This sample comprised peripheral blood, obtained in a trial of Ad26.COV2.S vaccine versus placebo. All receptors derive from a person between 18 and 65 years old who received the Ad26.COV2.S COVID-19 vaccine or a placebo. Each CDR3 is given with its conserved first and last residue. D genes are given only for firm matches. Rows give clone size only sometimes, using once, few, many, or a class for an expanded clone.

>TRBV4-2|TRBJ2-7|TRBD2|-
CASSLASAGTAGVPYEQYF
TGTGCCAGCAGCCTTGCCAGCGCGGGCACAGCGGGGGTCCCCTACGAGCAGTACTTC
>TRBV11-2|TRBJ2-2|-|-
CASSYRTGISTGELFF
TGTGCCAGCAGCTACCGAACAGGGATATCCACCGGGGAGCTGTTTTTT
>TRBV19|TRBJ1-1|-|-
CASSIRWTEAFF
TGTGCCAGTAGTATTAGATGGACTGAAGCTTTCTTT
>TRBV28|TRBJ1-5|-|-
CASMVGNQPQHF
TGTGCCAGCATGGTGGGCAATCAGCCCCAGCATTTT
>TRBV4-2|TRBJ1-6|-|-
CASSQDQWPPRDSPLHF
TGTGCCAGCAGCCAAGACCAATGGCCCCCTCGGGATTCACCCCTCCACTTT
>TRBV10-3|TRBJ2-3|-|-
CAIRNQRSTDTQYF
TGTGCCATCAGGAATCAGCGGAGCACAGATACGCAGTATTTT
>TRBV2|TRBJ1-1|-|-
CASGGSGTEAFF
TGTGCCAGCGGGGGGTCTGGCACTGAAGCTTTCTTT
>TRBV6-2/TRBV6-3|TRBJ2-2|-|-
CASSHDTGELFF
TGTGCCAGCAGCCACGACACCGGGGAGCTGTTTTTT
>TRBV3-1/TRBV3-2|TRBJ1-4|-|-
CASTITLGGLLPQKLFF
TGTGCCAGCACAATCACGTTAGGTGGACTACTCCCCCAAAAACTGTTTTTT
>TRBV2|TRBJ2-3|-|-
CASSVRRDTDTQYF
TGTGCCAGCAGTGTTCGTCGGGACACAGATACGCAGTATTTT
>TRBV11-3|TRBJ1-2|-|-
CASSTQQGLGGGYTF
TGTGCCAGCAGCACCCAACAGGGTTTAGGTGGTGGCTACACCTTC
>TRBV18|TRBJ1-1|-|once
CASSPTGFTEAFF
TGTGCCAGCTCACCCACCGGATTCACTGAAGCTTTCTTT
>TRBV3-1/TRBV3-2|TRBJ1-6|-|-
CASSLGGADSPLHF
TGTGCCAGCAGCCTGGGGGGGGCGGATTCACCCCTCCACTTT
>TRBV13|TRBJ1-3|-|-
CASTSLGSGNTIYF
TGTGCCAGCACCTCATTGGGGTCTGGAAACACCATATATTTT
>TRBV9|TRBJ1-3|-|-
CASSVDLGRSGNTIYF
TGTGCCAGCAGCGTAGACCTGGGGAGGTCTGGAAACACCATATATTTT
>TRBV5-1|TRBJ1-4|-|-
CASSPLATNEKLFF
TGCGCCAGCAGTCCCCTTGCAACTAATGAAAAACTGTTTTTT
>TRBV11-3|TRBJ2-3|-|-
CASSLGSSTDTQYF
TGTGCCAGCAGCTTGGGGAGTAGCACAGATACGCAGTATTTT
>TRBV21-1|TRBJ1-5|-|-
CASSLLGWQLTCNQPQHF
TGTGCCAGCAGTCTCCTGGGGTGGCAGTTGACATGCAATCAGCCCCAGCATTTT
>TRBV7-9|TRBJ2-7|TRBD2|-
CASSLGPSGGTYEQYF
TGTGCCAGCAGCTTAGGGCCTAGCGGGGGCACCTACGAGCAGTACTTC
>TRBV11-2|TRBJ1-5|TRBD1|-
CASSYDRGNQPQHF
TGTGCCAGCAGCTACGACAGGGGCAATCAGCCCCAGCATTTT
>TRBV2|TRBJ1-2|-|-
CASSRTGSGYTF
TGTGCCAGCAGTAGAACAGGGAGTGGCTACACCTTC
>TRBV11-1|TRBJ1-6|TRBD1|-
CASRKEGQYNSPLHF
TGTGCCAGCAGGAAAGAGGGACAGTACAATTCACCCCTCCACTTT
>TRBV14|TRBJ1-1|TRBD1|-
CASSAQGSITEAFF
TGTGCCAGCAGCGCACAGGGGAGTATCACTGAAGCTTTCTTT
>TRBV27|TRBJ2-1|-|-
CASSGRDIYNEQFF
TGTGCCAGCAGTGGGCGGGACATTTACAATGAGCAGTTCTTC
>TRBV20-1|TRBJ1-2|-|-
CSASAQGGSYGYTF
TGCAGTGCTAGTGCACAGGGTGGTAGCTATGGCTACACCTTC
>TRBV4-2|TRBJ2-3|TRBD2|-
CASSQDASGRAFSTDTQYF
TGTGCCAGCAGCCAAGATGCTAGCGGGAGGGCCTTTAGCACAGATACGCAGTATTTT
>TRBV5-1|TRBJ1-1|-|-
CASSLGEGSDTEAFF
TGCGCCAGCAGCTTAGGGGAGGGGAGCGACACTGAAGCTTTCTTT
>TRBV7-9|TRBJ2-2|-|-
CASTYRVFTTGELFF
TGTGCCAGCACATACAGGGTTTTTACTACCGGGGAGCTGTTTTTT
>TRBV2|TRBJ2-2|-|few
CASGSAGELFF
TGTGCCAGCGGATCGGCCGGGGAGCTGTTTTTT
>TRBV28|TRBJ1-3|TRBD1|once
CASSQGGGTGFGNTIYF
TGTGCCAGCAGCCAAGGGGGGGGGACAGGGTTTGGAAACACCATATATTTT
>TRBV5-6|TRBJ1-5|-|-
CASSSTSNQPQHF
TGTGCCAGCAGCTCTACTTCAAATCAGCCCCAGCATTTT
>TRBV7-8|TRBJ2-3|-|-
CASSLVDFVDTQYF
TGTGCCAGCAGCTTAGTTGACTTTGTAGATACGCAGTATTTT
>TRBV7-2|TRBJ1-5|-|-
CASSLDRSNGNQPQHF
TGTGCCAGCAGCTTAGATCGCTCCAACGGCAATCAGCCCCAGCATTTT
>TRBV7-9|TRBJ1-2|-|-
CASSLFGPTGGYTF
TGTGCCAGCAGCTTATTCGGACCCACAGGTGGCTACACCTTC
>TRBV19|TRBJ2-5|-|-
CASSPPFGTQYF
TGTGCCAGTAGTCCCCCCTTTGGGACCCAGTACTTC
>TRBV11-2|TRBJ2-1|TRBD2|-
CASSFTSGGAEEQFF
TGTGCCAGCAGCTTTACCAGCGGGGGGGCCGAAGAGCAGTTCTTC
>TRBV9|TRBJ2-3|TRBD2|-
CASSVGGRAYFTQYF
TGTGCCAGCAGCGTAGGTGGGAGGGCCTATTTTACGCAGTATTTT
>TRBV20-1|TRBJ2-3|-|-
CSARSGPLYF
TGCAGTGCTAGATCCGGCCCTCTGTATTTT
>TRBV27|TRBJ1-4|-|once
CASREAGGNEKLFF
TGTGCCAGCAGGGAGGCCGGAGGGAATGAAAAACTGTTTTTT
>TRBV5-1|TRBJ2-7|-|-
CASSFGPRNSYEQYF
TGCGCCAGCAGCTTCGGCCCTCGGAATTCCTACGAGCAGTACTTC
>TRBV7-9|TRBJ2-5|-|-
CASSLASAGIPQETQYF
TGTGCCAGCAGCTTAGCCTCGGCAGGGATCCCTCAAGAGACCCAGTACTTC
>TRBV19|TRBJ2-5|TRBD2|-
CASRGLGGGPGETQYF
TGTGCCAGTAGGGGACTGGGGGGAGGGCCCGGAGAGACCCAGTACTTC
>TRBV28|TRBJ1-1|-|-
CASSPGNTEAFF
TGTGCCAGCAGTCCAGGGAACACTGAAGCTTTCTTT
>TRBV11-2|TRBJ2-4|TRBD2|-
CASRLAGGRGDIQYF
TGTGCCAGCAGACTAGCGGGAGGCCGCGGGGACATTCAGTACTTC
>TRBV6-2/TRBV6-3|TRBJ2-5|TRBD1|-
CASSYRTTGVRETQYF
TGTGCCAGCAGTTACCGTACAACAGGGGTCCGGGAGACCCAGTACTTC
>TRBV6-2/TRBV6-3|TRBJ2-2|-|-
CASSYSTGTGELFF
TGTGCCAGCAGTTACTCGACTGGGACCGGGGAGCTGTTTTTT
>TRBV7-2|TRBJ2-1|-|-
CASSLTHSFYNEQFF
TGTGCCAGCAGCTTAACGCACTCCTTTTACAATGAGCAGTTCTTC
>TRBV5-5|TRBJ1-2|-|-
CASSLDPVRGGYTF
TGTGCCAGCAGCTTAGATCCAGTCCGGGGAGGCTACACCTTC
>TRBV9|TRBJ1-4|TRBD1|-
CASSGGTGRSEKLFF
TGTGCCAGCAGCGGGGGGACAGGGAGATCAGAAAAACTGTTTTTT
>TRBV27|TRBJ2-3|TRBD2|-
CASSLKLGRGTDTQYF
TGTGCCAGCAGTTTAAAATTGGGGAGGGGAACAGATACGCAGTATTTT
>TRBV13|TRBJ2-1|-|-
CASSLRELDEQFF
TGTGCCAGCAGCTTGAGGGAGCTGGATGAGCAGTTCTTC
>TRBV7-6|TRBJ2-7|-|few
CASSHPGDFYEQYF
TGTGCCAGCAGCCATCCAGGGGATTTCTACGAGCAGTACTTC
>TRBV2|TRBJ1-5|-|-
CASSEVVRGQPQHF
TGTGCCAGCAGTGAAGTAGTACGGGGCCAGCCCCAGCATTTT